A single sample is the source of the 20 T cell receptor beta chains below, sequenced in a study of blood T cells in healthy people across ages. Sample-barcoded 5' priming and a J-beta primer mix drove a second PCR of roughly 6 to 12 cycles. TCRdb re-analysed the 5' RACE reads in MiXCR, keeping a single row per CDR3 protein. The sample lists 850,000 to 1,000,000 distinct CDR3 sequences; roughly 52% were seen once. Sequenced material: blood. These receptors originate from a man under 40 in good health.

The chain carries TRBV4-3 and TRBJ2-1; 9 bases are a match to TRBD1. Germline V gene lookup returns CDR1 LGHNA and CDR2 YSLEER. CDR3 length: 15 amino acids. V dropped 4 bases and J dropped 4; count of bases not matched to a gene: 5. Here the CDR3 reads CASSRGDRAYNEQFF. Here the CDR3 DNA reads TGCGCCAGCAGCCGAGGGGACAGGGCTTACAATGAGCAGTTCTTC.

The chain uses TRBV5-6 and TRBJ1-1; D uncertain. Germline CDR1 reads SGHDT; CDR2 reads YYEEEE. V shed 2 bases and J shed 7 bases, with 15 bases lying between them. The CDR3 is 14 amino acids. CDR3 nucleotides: TGTGCCAGCAGCTTACCAGCAAGGGCATATGAAGCTTTCTTT. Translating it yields CASSLPARAYEAFF.

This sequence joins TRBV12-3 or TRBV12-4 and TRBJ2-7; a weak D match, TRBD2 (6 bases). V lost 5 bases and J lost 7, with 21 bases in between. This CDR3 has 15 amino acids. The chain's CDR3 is CASSHGQSARGEQYF. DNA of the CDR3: TGTGCCAGCAGTCACGGACAATCGGCCCGGGGGGAGCAGTACTTC.

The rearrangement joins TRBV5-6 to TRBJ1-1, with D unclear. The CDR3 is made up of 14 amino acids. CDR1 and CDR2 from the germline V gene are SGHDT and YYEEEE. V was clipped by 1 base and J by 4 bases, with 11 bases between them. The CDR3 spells CASSLNRWPTEAFF. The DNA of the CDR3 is TGTGCCAGCAGCTTGAATCGATGGCCCACTGAAGCTTTCTTT.

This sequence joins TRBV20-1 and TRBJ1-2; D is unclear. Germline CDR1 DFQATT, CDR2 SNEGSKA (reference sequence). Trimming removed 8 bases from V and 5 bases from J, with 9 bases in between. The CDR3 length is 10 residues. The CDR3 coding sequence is TGCAGTACCTACGAGTATGGCTACACCTTC. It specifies CSTYEYGYTF.

The CDR3 nucleotides are TGTGCCAGCAGCTCGACAGCCGAAAAACTGTTTTTT. Translating it yields CASSSTAEKLFF. The chain links TRBV6-5 to TRBJ1-4; tentatively, D is TRBD1 (5 bases). Trimming pared 6 bases from V and 8 bases from J, leaving 10 bases between. The CDR3 length is 12 residues. Germline loops: CDR1 MNHEY, CDR2 SVGAGI.

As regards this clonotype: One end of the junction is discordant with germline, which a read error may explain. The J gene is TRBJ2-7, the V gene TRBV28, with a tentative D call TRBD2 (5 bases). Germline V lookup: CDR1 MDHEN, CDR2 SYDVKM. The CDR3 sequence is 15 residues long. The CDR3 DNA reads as TGTGCCAGCAGTTTTAGCGCAGATAGCTCCTACGGGCAGTACTTC. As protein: CASSFSADSSYGQYF. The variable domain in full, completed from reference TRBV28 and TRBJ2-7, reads DVKVTQSSRYLVKRTGEKVFLECVQDMDHENMFWYRQDPGLGLRLIYFSYDVKMKEKGDIPEGYSVSREKKERFSLILESASTNQTSMYLCASSFSADSSYGQYFGPGTRLTVT.

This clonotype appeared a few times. The chain's CDR3 is CSAIKPTALSYEQYF. CDR3 nucleotides: TGCAGTGCCATAAAGCCGACTGCCCTCTCCTACGAGCAGTACTTC. This chain links TRBV20-1 with TRBJ2-7; D unresolved. Germline-derived CDR1 and CDR2 are DFQATT and SNEGSKA (reference sequence). This CDR3 region has 15 residues. The germline V and J ends were trimmed by 6 bases and 0 bases, with 18 bases remaining between them.

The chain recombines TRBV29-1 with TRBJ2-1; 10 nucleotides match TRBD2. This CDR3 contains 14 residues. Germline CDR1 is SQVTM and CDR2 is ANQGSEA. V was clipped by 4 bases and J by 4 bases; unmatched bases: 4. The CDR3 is CSVGPSGGYNEQFF. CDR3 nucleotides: TGCAGCGTTGGCCCTAGCGGGGGTTACAATGAGCAGTTCTTC.

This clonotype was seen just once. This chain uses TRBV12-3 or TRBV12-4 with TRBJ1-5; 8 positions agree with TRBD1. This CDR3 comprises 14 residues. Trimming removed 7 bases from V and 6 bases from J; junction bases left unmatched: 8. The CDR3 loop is CASNYGTGAQPQHF. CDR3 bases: TGTGCCAGCAACTATGGGACAGGCGCTCAGCCCCAGCATTTT.

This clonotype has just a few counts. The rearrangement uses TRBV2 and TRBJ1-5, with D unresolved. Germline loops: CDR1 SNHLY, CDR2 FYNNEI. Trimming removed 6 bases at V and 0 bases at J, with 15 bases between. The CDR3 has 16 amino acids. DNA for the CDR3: TGTGCCAGCAGACCTCAGACATCGTATAGCAATCAGCCCCAGCATTTT. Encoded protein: CASRPQTSYSNQPQHF.

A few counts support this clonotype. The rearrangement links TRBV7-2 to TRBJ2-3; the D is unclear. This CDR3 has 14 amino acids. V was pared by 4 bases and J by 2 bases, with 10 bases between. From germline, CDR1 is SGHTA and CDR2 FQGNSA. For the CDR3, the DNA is TGTGCCAGCAGCTCCCGGGCCCACACAGATACGCAGTATTTT. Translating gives CASSSRAHTDTQYF.

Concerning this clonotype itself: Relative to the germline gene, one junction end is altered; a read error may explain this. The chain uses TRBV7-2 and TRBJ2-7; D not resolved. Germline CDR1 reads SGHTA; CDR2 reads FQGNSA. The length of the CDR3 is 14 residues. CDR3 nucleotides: TGTGCCAGCATCTTAGGTGGGAACTCCTACGAGCAGTACTTC. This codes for CASILGGNSYEQYF.

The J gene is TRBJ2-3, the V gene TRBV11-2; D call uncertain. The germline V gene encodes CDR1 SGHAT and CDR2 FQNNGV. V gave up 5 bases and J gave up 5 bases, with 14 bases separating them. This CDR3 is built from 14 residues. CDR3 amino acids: CASSITRPEDTQYF. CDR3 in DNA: TGTGCCAGCAGCATCACCCGCCCGGAAGATACGCAGTATTTT.

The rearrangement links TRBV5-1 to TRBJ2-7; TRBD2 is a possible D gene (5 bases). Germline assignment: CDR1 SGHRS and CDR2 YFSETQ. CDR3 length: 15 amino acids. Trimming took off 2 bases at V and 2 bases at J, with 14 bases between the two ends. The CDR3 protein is CASSFDGKSTYEQYF. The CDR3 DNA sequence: TGCGCCAGCAGCTTTGACGGGAAATCGACCTACGAGCAGTACTTC.

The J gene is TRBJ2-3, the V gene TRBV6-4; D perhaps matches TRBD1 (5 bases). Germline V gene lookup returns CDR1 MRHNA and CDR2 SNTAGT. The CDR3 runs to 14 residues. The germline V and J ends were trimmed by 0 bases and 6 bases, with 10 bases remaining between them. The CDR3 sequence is CASSDSSRADTQYF. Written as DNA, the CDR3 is TGTGCCAGCAGTGACTCGAGCAGGGCTGATACGCAGTATTTT.

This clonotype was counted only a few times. The CDR3 protein is CSAKVTAGGYEQYF. In nucleotides, the CDR3 is TGCAGTGCCAAAGTAACCGCAGGAGGCTACGAGCAGTACTTC. The chain couples TRBV20-1 to TRBJ2-7; TRBD2 might be the D (5 bases). The V gene's germline CDR1 is DFQATT and CDR2 SNEGSKA (reference sequence). The V end lost 6 bases, the J end lost 3 bases, and 18 bases lay between the germline ends. The CDR3 loop spans 14 amino acids.

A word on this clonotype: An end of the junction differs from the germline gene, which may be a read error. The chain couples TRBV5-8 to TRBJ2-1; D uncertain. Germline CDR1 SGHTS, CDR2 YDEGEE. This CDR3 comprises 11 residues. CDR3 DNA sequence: TGTGCCGGCAGTTTACATGGCGAGCAGTTCTTC. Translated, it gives CAGSLHGEQFF.

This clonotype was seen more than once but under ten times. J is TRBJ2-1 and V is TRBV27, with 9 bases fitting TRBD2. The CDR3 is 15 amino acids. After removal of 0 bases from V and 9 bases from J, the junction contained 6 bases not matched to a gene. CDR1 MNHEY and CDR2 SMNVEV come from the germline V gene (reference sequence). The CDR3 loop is CASSLSQSRGGEQFF. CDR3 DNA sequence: TGTGCCAGCAGTTTATCCCAATCGCGGGGGGGTGAGCAGTTCTTC.

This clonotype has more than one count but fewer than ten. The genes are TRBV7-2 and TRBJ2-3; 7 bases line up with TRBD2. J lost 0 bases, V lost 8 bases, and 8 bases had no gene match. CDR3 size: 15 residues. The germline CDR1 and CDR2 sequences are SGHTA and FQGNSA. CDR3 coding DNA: TGTGCCAGCGGAGGACTAGATGCTAGCACAGATACGCAGTATTTT. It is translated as CASGGLDASTDTQYF.